The clone carrying this T cell receptor beta chain was counted a few times. No antigen is known for it. The culture ran for approximately 10 days, and then CD4+ T cells were isolated. Each participant was given two doses of one vaccine (BNT162b2 or mRNA-1273). Germline assignment: CDR1 GTSNPN and CDR2 SVGIG (reference sequence). The trim removed 0 bases at V and 4 bases at J, leaving 3 bases unmatched. The CDR3 loop spans 14 amino acids. The assay was immunoSEQ multiplex PCR, and TCRdb's table has in-frame clones only and misses some. The table includes more than 60,000 clones, about 67% detected once. The sample comes from a study of vaccination effects on CD4 cells after COVID-19. Study-level information: Following the second dose by a median of 72 days, the post-vaccine samples were obtained.

The sequencing here drew on CD4+ T cells from PBMCs cultured without peptide, taken after COVID-19 vaccination. This sequence joins TRBV30 and TRBJ1-5; 7 nucleotides match TRBD1. This receptor was taken from a human donor who received a COVID-19 vaccine. CDR3 coding DNA: TGTGCCTGGAGTGTGGGACAGCTTAATCAGCCCCAGCATTTT. It yields the protein CAWSVGQLNQPQHF.